The 11 T cell receptor beta chains listed next were all sequenced from one sample in a study of blood T cell repertoires in COVID-19 (dated by TCRdb to the early 2020s). Receptor libraries were prepared by the immunoSEQ multiplex PCR assay. Entries here come from immuneACCESS through TCRdb and include only in-frame sequences with V and J called. Some clones fail to appear in such tables; in the studies checked, an unresolved V gene covers under half of the shortfall, and the cause of the remainder is unknown. The sample table contains 80,000 to 100,000 clones; only one count was recorded for 81% of them. The ten top clones hold 4.4% of the sample. Sequenced input: peripheral blood. Receptors originate from a man between 60 and 75 years old with acute or convalescent COVID-19.

This clone was seen just once. This sequence joins TRBV6-4 and TRBJ2-3, with D perhaps matching TRBD2 (6 bases). The CDR3 covers 15 residues. The germline gives CDR1 MRHNA, CDR2 SNTAGT. The V gene lost 4 bases and the J gene lost 0 bases, with 11 bases spanning the gap. The CDR3 DNA reads TGTGCCAGCAGTGGAGGGGACTCTAGCACAGATACGCAGTATTTT. Protein sequence: CASSGGDSSTDTQYF.

The rearrangement links TRBV3-1 (or the pseudogene TRBV3-2) to TRBJ2-1, with TRBD2 identical over 8 bases. Germline V gene sequence: CDR1 LGHDT, CDR2 YNNKEL (reference sequence). The J segment lost 7 bases and the V segment lost 4 bases, leaving 9 bases of the junction unmatched. The CDR3 is 15 residues long. The CDR3 DNA reads TGTGCCAGCAGCCTGACTAGCGTATCTGGTAATGAGCAGTTCTTC. It encodes CASSLTSVSGNEQFF.

The DNA of the CDR3 is TGTGCCAGCAGTCAGGGGAACACTGAAGCTTTCTTT. This gives the protein CASSQGNTEAFF. The chain uses TRBV6-2 or TRBV6-3 and TRBJ1-1; D is possibly TRBD1 (5 bases). The CDR3 length is 12 residues. The V and J ends lost 5 bases and 1 base respectively, with 5 bases between them. Germline V CDR1 and CDR2: MNHEY, SVGEGT.

This chain uses TRBV3-1 (or the pseudogene TRBV3-2) with TRBJ1-2, with 7 nucleotides matching TRBD1. Trimming removed 2 bases from V and 4 bases from J; junction bases left unmatched: 4. Germline CDR1 reads LGHDT; CDR2 reads YNNKEL (reference sequence). The CDR3 contains 14 residues. CDR3 loop: CASSQLQGPYGYTF. CDR3 nucleotide sequence: TGTGCCAGCAGCCAATTACAGGGGCCCTATGGCTACACCTTC.

The chain couples TRBV18 to TRBJ2-1, with TRBD2 identical over 9 bases. The CDR3 is 16 amino acids. J lost 2 bases, V lost 0 bases, and 2 bases had no gene match. Germline assignment: CDR1 KGHSH and CDR2 LQKENI. The CDR3, as DNA: TGTGCCAGCTCACCACCGGCGGGAGGGGCCTACAATGAGCAGTTCTTC. Translated, it gives CASSPPAGGAYNEQFF.

The rearrangement joins TRBV27 to TRBJ2-1; the D gene is possibly TRBD1 (6 bases). In germline, CDR1 is MNHEY, CDR2 SMNVEV (reference sequence). Between the trimmed V and J ends, which lost 9 bases and 5 bases, there was a span of 14 bases. This CDR3 is built from 13 residues. CDR3 nucleotides: TGTGCCAGAGTCCCGGACAGAGACAATGAGCAGTTCTTC. Amino acid sequence: CARVPDRDNEQFF.

The chain carries TRBV6-5 and TRBJ1-1; no definite D call. V was clipped by 5 bases and J by 4 bases, with 14 bases between them. The CDR3 covers 14 residues. Germline V gene lookup returns CDR1 MNHEY and CDR2 SVGAGI. This chain's CDR3 is CASSTRLSGTEAFF. The CDR3 DNA reads as TGTGCCAGCAGTACAAGGCTGTCGGGCACTGAAGCTTTCTTT.

The chain combines TRBV19 with TRBJ2-5, with 8 bases matching TRBD1. Germline-derived CDR1 and CDR2 are LNHDA and SQIVND (reference sequence). The CDR3 sequence is 15 residues long. V gave up 6 bases and J gave up 5 bases; unmatched junction bases: 11. In DNA, the CDR3 is TGTGCCAGTAGAGCCCTGGACAGGGAACGGGAGACCCAGTACTTC. As protein: CASRALDRERETQYF.

The V call is TRBV9, the J call TRBJ2-1, with D tentatively TRBD1 (6 bases). V was pared by 0 bases and J by 2 bases, with 12 bases between. The germline gives CDR1 SGDLS, CDR2 YYNGEE. The length of the CDR3 is 16 residues. This CDR3 reads CASSVGGTKTYNEQFF. The CDR3, as DNA: TGTGCCAGCAGCGTAGGTGGGACAAAAACCTACAATGAGCAGTTCTTC. The full variable domain, its missing parts supplied by reference TRBV9 and TRBJ2-1, is DSGVTQTPKHLITATGQRVTLRCSPRSGDLSVYWYQQSLDQGLQFLIQYYNGEERAKGNILERFSAQQFPDLHSELNLSSLELGDSALYFCASSVGGTKTYNEQFFGPGTRLTVL.

This sequence joins TRBV5-4 and TRBJ1-6; D not certain. V was cut by 2 bases and J by 5 bases, with 11 bases left in between. Germline lookup yields CDR1 SGHNT and CDR2 YYREEE (reference sequence). The CDR3 runs to 15 residues. The CDR3 region is CASSFSSTDNSPLHF. The CDR3 DNA reads TGTGCCAGCAGCTTCTCCAGTACAGATAATTCACCCCTCCACTTT.

The V call is TRBV25-1, the J call TRBJ2-7; the D is unclear. The CDR3 extends over 14 amino acids. CDR1 MGHDK and CDR2 SYGVNS come from the germline V gene. V lost 2 bases and J lost 1, with 9 bases in between. CDR3 bases: TGTGCCAGCAGTGAAAGTGGCCTTTCCTACGAGCAGTACTTC. It is translated as CASSESGLSYEQYF.